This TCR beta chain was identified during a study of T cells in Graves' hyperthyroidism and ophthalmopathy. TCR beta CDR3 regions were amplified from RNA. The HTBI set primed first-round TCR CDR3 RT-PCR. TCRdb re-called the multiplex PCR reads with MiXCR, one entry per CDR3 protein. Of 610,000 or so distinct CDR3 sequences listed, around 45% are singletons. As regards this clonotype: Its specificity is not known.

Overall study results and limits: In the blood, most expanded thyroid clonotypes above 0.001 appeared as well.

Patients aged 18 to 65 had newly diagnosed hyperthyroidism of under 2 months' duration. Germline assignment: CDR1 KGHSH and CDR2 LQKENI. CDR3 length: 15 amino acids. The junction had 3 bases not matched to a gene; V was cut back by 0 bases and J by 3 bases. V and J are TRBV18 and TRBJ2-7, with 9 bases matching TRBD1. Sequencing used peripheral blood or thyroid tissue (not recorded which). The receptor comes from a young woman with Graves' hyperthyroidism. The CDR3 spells CASSPPGQGFYEQYF. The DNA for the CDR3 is TGTGCCAGCTCACCACCGGGACAGGGTTTCTACGAGCAGTACTTC.